The sequence of this T cell receptor (beta chain) was determined in a study of human T cells and chemical hapten exposure. This clonotype was counted between two and nine times. The CDR3 has 13 residues. The germline CDR1 and CDR2 sequences are SGDLS and YYNGEE. V was shortened by 2 bases and J by 4 bases, with 4 bases between the two germline ends. From the RACE reads, TCRdb called clonotypes with MiXCR, one entry per CDR3 protein. The sample consists of 55,000 to 80,000 distinct CDR3 sequences, roughly 9.6% of them appearing once. Time point in this sample: patch test 3, about 24 weeks after DPC sensitization. Treatment noted: therapeutic diphenylcyclopropenone sensitization with weekly scalp DPC.

This chain joins TRBV9 and TRBJ1-6; D gene uncertain. The sample here was whole blood, taken in connection with sensitization to the hapten diphenylcyclopropenone (DPC). This clonotype was sampled from a woman under 40 with alopecia areata. Some clones in this sample may be carry-over from other donors' samples. The CDR3 reads CASSVDYNSPLHF. CDR3 nucleotides: TGTGCCAGCAGCGTGGATTATAATTCACCCCTCCACTTT. Full variable domain (rest looked up from reference TRBV9 and TRBJ1-6): DSGVTQTPKHLITATGQRVTLRCSPRSGDLSVYWYQQSLDQGLQFLIQYYNGEERAKGNILERFSAQQFPDLHSELNLSSLELGDSALYFCASSVDYNSPLHFGNGTRLTVT.